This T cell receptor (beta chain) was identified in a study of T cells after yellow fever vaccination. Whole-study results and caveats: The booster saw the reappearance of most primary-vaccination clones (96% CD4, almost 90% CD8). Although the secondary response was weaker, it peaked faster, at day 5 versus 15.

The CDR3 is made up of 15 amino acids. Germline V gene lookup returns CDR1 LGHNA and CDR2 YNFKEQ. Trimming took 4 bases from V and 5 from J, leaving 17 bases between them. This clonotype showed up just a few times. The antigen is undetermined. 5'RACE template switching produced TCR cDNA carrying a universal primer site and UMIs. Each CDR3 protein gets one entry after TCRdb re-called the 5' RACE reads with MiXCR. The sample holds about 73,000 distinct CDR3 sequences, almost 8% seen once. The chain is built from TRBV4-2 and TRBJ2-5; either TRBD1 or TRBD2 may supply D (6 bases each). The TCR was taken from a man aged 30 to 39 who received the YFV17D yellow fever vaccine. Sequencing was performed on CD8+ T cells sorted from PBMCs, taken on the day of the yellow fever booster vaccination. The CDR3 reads CASSPTGTAGETQYF. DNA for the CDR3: TGTGCCAGCAGCCCCACAGGGACTGCAGGGGAGACCCAGTACTTC.